The 19 T cell receptor beta chains below all came from one sample that was sequenced in a study of blood T cell repertoires in COVID-19. TCRdb's table, derived via immunoSEQ multiplex PCR, lists solely in-frame clones and lacks some. The sample lists approximately 92,000 clones, 87% seen once, with 15% to 20% in the top ten. Sequencing was carried out using peripheral blood. These receptors were taken from a woman aged 60 to 75 with COVID-19, enrolled during active disease.

This chain connects TRBV27 to TRBJ2-7, with 7 bases aligning to TRBD1. V dropped 5 bases and J dropped 3; count of bases not matched to a gene: 7. Germline CDR1 and CDR2: MNHEY and SMNVEV (reference sequence). The CDR3 runs 14 residues. CDR3 sequence: CASSPDRTGYEQYF. CDR3 in DNA: TGTGCCAGCAGTCCCGACCGGACAGGCTACGAGCAGTACTTC.

V and J are TRBV19 and TRBJ2-2; D is unclear. V lost 3 bases and J lost 2, with 7 bases in between. Per the germline V gene, CDR1 is LNHDA and CDR2 is SQIVND (reference sequence). This CDR3 is built from 14 residues. In DNA form, the CDR3 reads TGTGCCAGTAGTATGGTAGCCAACACCGGGGAGCTGTTTTTT. Its protein product is CASSMVANTGELFF.

This clone was counted once. V is TRBV28 and J is TRBJ2-7; D uncertain. V lost 3 bases and J 5 bases, leaving 5 bases between the germline ends. The CDR3 has 11 amino acids. Looked up from germline, CDR1 is MDHEN and CDR2 is SYDVKM. The CDR3, as DNA: TGTGCCAGCAGTTTCGTAGACGAGCAGTACTTC. This gives the protein CASSFVDEQYF.

Written as DNA, the CDR3 is TGTGCCAGCAGCCTCCCCGGGGCAGATACGCAGTATTTT. Translated, it gives CASSLPGADTQYF. This chain links TRBV4-2 with TRBJ2-3; maybe TRBD2 (5 bases). The CDR3 runs to 13 residues. Deletions cut 4 bases from V and 4 bases from J, with 9 bases between. Germline assignment: CDR1 LGHNA and CDR2 YNFKEQ.

The chain has TRBV6-2 or TRBV6-3 and TRBJ1-5, with D perhaps matching TRBD1 (5 bases). Between the trimmed V and J ends, which lost 6 bases and 2 bases, there was a span of 17 bases. The CDR3 sequence is 16 residues long. Germline assignment: CDR1 MNHEY and CDR2 SVGEGT. The DNA of the CDR3 is TGTGCCAGCAGCCGGGGGGGTAGGAGGGGCAATCAGCCCCAGCATTTT. It yields the protein CASSRGGRRGNQPQHF.

The chain employs TRBV7-9 and TRBJ1-2; D unresolved. The CDR3 has 11 amino acids. Germline V gene data show CDR1 as SEHNR and CDR2 as FQNEAQ (reference sequence). Trimming left V 5 bases short and J 4 bases short, with 5 bases between. CDR3 protein: CASSTGYGYTF. The CDR3 bases are TGTGCCAGCAGCACTGGCTATGGCTACACCTTC. The full variable domain, completed using reference TRBV7-9 and TRBJ1-2, is DTGVSQNPRHKITKRGQNVTFRCDPISEHNRLYWYRQTLGQGPEFLTYFQNEAQLEKSRLLSDRFSAERPKGSFSTLEIQRTEQGDSAMYLCASSTGYGYTFGSGTRLTVV.

V and J are TRBV5-5 and TRBJ2-1; TRBD2 aligns across 15 bases. Germline values: CDR1 SGHKS, CDR2 YYEKEE (reference sequence). CDR3 length: 15 amino acids. V was pared by 0 bases and J by 10 bases, with 2 bases of the junction left unmatched. The CDR3 reads CASSLVGLAGGEQFF. The CDR3 DNA sequence: TGTGCCAGCAGCTTGGTGGGACTAGCGGGGGGAGAGCAGTTCTTC.

The chain is built from TRBV11-2 and TRBJ1-4, with 7 bases lining up with TRBD1. Looked up from germline, CDR1 is SGHAT and CDR2 is FQNNGV. The CDR3 sequence is 15 residues long. V dropped 5 bases and J dropped 1; count of bases not matched to a gene: 4. This CDR3 is CASSPSGGTNEKLFF. The CDR3 DNA reads TGTGCCAGCAGCCCCTCAGGGGGAACTAATGAAAAACTGTTTTTT.

This chain connects TRBV18 to TRBJ1-4; D is undetermined. Between the trimmed V and J ends, which lost 3 bases and 8 bases, there was a span of 10 bases. CDR3 length equals 13 residues. Per germline, CDR1 KGHSH and CDR2 LQKENI. The CDR3 reads CASSPPNREKLFF. The CDR3 DNA follows: TGTGCCAGCTCACCTCCCAATCGGGAAAAACTGTTTTTT.

The V and J genes are TRBV19 and TRBJ2-1; 11 nucleotides line up with TRBD2. Germline lookup yields CDR1 LNHDA and CDR2 SQIVND (reference sequence). V gave up 9 bases and J gave up 0 bases; unmatched junction bases: 4. This CDR3 has 15 residues. The CDR3 DNA sequence: TGTGCCAGCCGACTAGCGGGGACCTCCTACAATGAGCAGTTCTTC. Its translation: CASRLAGTSYNEQFF.

The gene calls are TRBV18 and TRBJ2-3, with TRBD1 matching 7 bases. The trim removed 5 bases at V and 1 base at J, leaving 9 bases unmatched. CDR3 length: 16 amino acids. The germline V gene encodes CDR1 KGHSH and CDR2 LQKENI. This CDR3 is CASSSPQDRGTDTQYF. The CDR3 DNA reads as TGTGCCAGCTCAAGTCCCCAAGACAGGGGCACAGATACGCAGTATTTT.

The CDR3 is CASSENKRGSQETQYF. For the CDR3, the DNA is TGCGCCAGCAGTGAGAATAAGCGGGGGAGCCAAGAGACCCAGTACTTC. V and J are TRBV10-1 and TRBJ2-5; 8 bases line up with TRBD2. Per germline, CDR1 WNHNN and CDR2 SYGVQD (reference sequence). The V segment lost 2 bases and the J segment 1 base; nucleotides outside the gene matches: 6. The CDR3 extends over 16 amino acids.

The rearrangement links TRBV12-3 or TRBV12-4 to TRBJ2-7, with 10 bases identical to TRBD1. The CDR3 length is 12 residues. Losses at the gene ends were 8 bases for V and 5 bases for J; bases not matched to a gene: 3. In nucleotides, the CDR3 is TGTGCCAGCGCCGGGACAGGGGACGAGCAGTACTTC. Amino acid sequence: CASAGTGDEQYF.

The chain links TRBV5-1 to TRBJ1-6; D is possibly TRBD1 (5 bases). Per germline, CDR1 SGHRS and CDR2 YFSETQ. The CDR3 has 16 residues. The V gene lost 0 bases and the J gene lost 6 bases, with 13 bases spanning the gap. The CDR3 nucleotides are TGCGCCAGCAGCTTGGTATTGGGGGGTTTTAATTCACCCCTCCACTTT. It yields the protein CASSLVLGGFNSPLHF.

The rearrangement links TRBV10-3 to TRBJ1-5; a possible D gene is TRBD1 (5 bases). Germline V gene data show CDR1 as ENHRY and CDR2 as SYGVKD. V lost 2 bases and J lost 9, with 17 bases in between. The CDR3 runs to 15 residues. The CDR3 bases are TGTGCCATCAGTGAGGGGGGTACGGGACTCCGGCCCCAGCATTTT. Protein: CAISEGGTGLRPQHF.

V usage is TRBV5-4 and J usage is TRBJ1-6, with D perhaps matching TRBD1 (6 bases). This CDR3 contains 16 residues. In germline, CDR1 is SGHNT, CDR2 YYREEE (reference sequence). The germline V and J ends were trimmed by 3 bases and 5 bases, with 15 bases remaining between them. CDR3 DNA: TGTGCCAGCAGCTGGGGACAAGCTAAAAATAATTCACCCCTCCACTTT. As protein: CASSWGQAKNNSPLHF.

The chain couples TRBV19 to TRBJ1-4; 7 bases are shared with TRBD1. The junction had 5 bases not matched to a gene; V was cut back by 6 bases and J by 7 bases. The CDR3 is made up of 13 amino acids. CDR1 is LNHDA and CDR2 is SQIVND in the germline V gene (reference sequence). This chain's CDR3 is CASSSWDSEKLFF. Written as DNA, the CDR3 is TGTGCCAGTAGCTCATGGGACAGTGAAAAACTGTTTTTT.

This CDR3 is CASSPTGRNTEAFF. DNA of the CDR3: TGTGCCAGCAGCCCGACAGGGCGGAACACTGAAGCTTTCTTT. The V gene is TRBV5-6, the J gene TRBJ1-1; TRBD1 agrees at 7 bases. The CDR3 is made up of 14 amino acids. Looked up from germline, CDR1 is SGHDT and CDR2 is YYEEEE. J lost 1 base, V lost 4 bases, and 4 bases had no gene match.

This clone was recorded only once. The chain uses TRBV2 and TRBJ2-3, with a tentative D call TRBD2 (6 bases). The germline CDR1 and CDR2 sequences are SNHLY and FYNNEI. The CDR3 has 13 amino acids. V shed 4 bases and J shed 6 bases, with 11 bases lying between them. As DNA, the CDR3 is TGTGCCAGCAGTGGTGGCGGGGCGGATACGCAGTATTTT. This translates into CASSGGGADTQYF.